This T cell receptor (beta chain) emerged from a study of blood T cell repertoires in COVID-19. Sequencing used immunoSEQ multiplex PCR; TCRdb keeps in-frame clones, though not all of them. The repertoire consists of over 150,000 clones, with less than 85% occurring once and the leading ten covering around an eighth. The V end lost 8 bases, the J end lost 4 bases, and 14 bases lay between the germline ends. From germline, CDR1 is LNHDA and CDR2 SQIVND (reference sequence). This CDR3 comprises 13 residues. The chain is built from TRBV19 and TRBJ2-5, with a possible D match to TRBD2 (6 bases). This TCR was sampled from a woman aged 45-65 years with acute or convalescent COVID-19. The specimen sequenced was peripheral blood. The chain's CDR3 is CASGQSEGETQYF. The CDR3, as DNA: TGTGCCAGTGGCCAATCGGAGGGAGAGACCCAGTACTTC.